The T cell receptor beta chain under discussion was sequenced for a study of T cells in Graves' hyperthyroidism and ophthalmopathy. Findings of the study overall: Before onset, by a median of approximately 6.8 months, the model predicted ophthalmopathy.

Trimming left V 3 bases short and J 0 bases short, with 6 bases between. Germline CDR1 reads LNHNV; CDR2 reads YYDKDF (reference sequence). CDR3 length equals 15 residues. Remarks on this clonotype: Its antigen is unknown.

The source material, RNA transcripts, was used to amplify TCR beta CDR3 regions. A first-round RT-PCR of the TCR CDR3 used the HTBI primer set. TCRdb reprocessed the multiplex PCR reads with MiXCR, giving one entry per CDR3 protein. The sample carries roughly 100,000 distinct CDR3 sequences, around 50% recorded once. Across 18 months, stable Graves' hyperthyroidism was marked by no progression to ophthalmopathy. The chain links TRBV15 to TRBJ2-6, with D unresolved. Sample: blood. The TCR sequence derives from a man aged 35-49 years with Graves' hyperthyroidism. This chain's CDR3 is CATSSSTSGANVLTF. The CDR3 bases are TGTGCCACCAGCAGCTCCACCTCTGGGGCCAACGTCCTGACTTTC.